A selection of T cell receptor beta chains follows, all from one sample in a study of PD-1 blockade in mismatch repair-deficient tumors. The table came from immunoSEQ multiplex PCR; TCRdb's copy has only in-frame clones and leaves some out. The sample includes around 33,000 clones, over 80% of them seen just once. Specimen: PBMCs, collected around 6 weeks after starting pembrolizumab. All receptors derive from an adult with mismatch repair-deficient cancer. Both conserved end residues are part of each CDR3. The D gene is left open where the match is weak. Rows give clone size only sometimes, using once, few, many, or a class for an expanded clone.

J,size,D,length,V,CDR3,DNA
TRBJ2-7,large,NA,13,TRBV6-5,CASRHRDSYEQYF,TGTGCCAGCAGACACCGGGACTCCTACGAGCAGTACTTC
TRBJ1-6,NA,NA,14,TRBV5-1,CASSLSGGDSPLHF,TGCGCCAGCAGCTTGTCCGGCGGAGATTCACCCCTCCACTTT
TRBJ2-7,NA,NA,14,TRBV5-4,CASSTPHALGEQYF,TGTGCCAGCAGCACCCCCCACGCTCTCGGGGAGCAGTACTTC
TRBJ1-2,NA,NA,13,TRBV6-5,CASTAFLFSGYTF,TGTGCCAGCACTGCTTTTTTGTTTAGTGGCTACACCTTC
TRBJ2-1,NA,TRBD2,16,TRBV28,CASSNSGTSGTLGQFF,TGTGCCAGCAGTAACTCCGGGACTAGCGGGACCCTCGGGCAGTTCTTC
TRBJ1-4,NA,NA,17,TRBV4-1,CASSPERGPGRGEKLFF,TGCGCCAGCAGCCCTGAAAGAGGGCCAGGACGCGGTGAAAAACTGTTTTTT
TRBJ2-1,few,TRBD2,14,TRBV30,CAWSRLAGGGEQFF,TGTGCCTGGAGTAGACTAGCGGGAGGGGGTGAGCAGTTCTTC
TRBJ2-4,NA,NA,14,TRBV7-8,CASSTSWAQNIQYF,TGTGCCAGCAGCACATCCTGGGCCCAAAACATTCAGTACTTC
TRBJ1-1,NA,TRBD1,16,TRBV5-1,CASSTGQEGFSTEAFF,TGCGCCAGCAGCACGGGACAGGAGGGGTTCTCCACTGAAGCTTTCTTT
TRBJ1-2,NA,NA,14,TRBV30,CAWSPILRNYGYTF,TGTGCCTGGAGTCCCATATTACGGAACTATGGCTACACCTTC
TRBJ2-1,NA,NA,14,TRBV19,CATLPRGRGHEQFF,TGTGCCACCCTTCCGAGGGGGAGGGGCCATGAGCAGTTCTTC
TRBJ2-5,once,TRBD1,12,TRBV29-1,CRAGTERETQYF,TGCAGGGCCGGGACAGAAAGAGAGACCCAGTACTTC
TRBJ1-2,NA,NA,12,TRBV6-1,CASSVTGGGYTF,TGTGCCAGCAGTGTGACAGGCGGGGGCTACACCTTC
TRBJ2-3,NA,TRBD2,14,TRBV28,CASSALTSVGTQYF,TGTGCCAGCAGTGCCCTGACTAGCGTAGGTACGCAGTATTTT
TRBJ2-7,NA,TRBD1,18,TRBV28,CASSQLAGTGLTSYEQYF,TGTGCCAGCAGTCAATTGGCCGGGACAGGCCTGACCTCCTACGAGCAGTACTTC
TRBJ1-1,NA,NA,15,TRBV27,CASSPIPDRPDEAFF,TGTGCCAGCAGTCCCATTCCCGACAGGCCCGATGAAGCTTTCTTT
TRBJ1-2,NA,NA,15,TRBV5-4,CASSLEFAGFYGYTF,TGTGCCAGCAGCTTGGAGTTTGCAGGGTTCTATGGCTACACCTTC
TRBJ2-5,medium-sized,TRBD2,15,TRBV27,CASSFSASGRETQYF,TGTGCCAGCAGTTTTTCGGCTAGCGGGAGGGAGACCCAGTACTTC
TRBJ2-2,once,NA,16,TRBV6-6,CASSPRRSGSLGELFF,TGTGCCAGCAGTCCCCGGAGAAGCGGTTCGCTCGGGGAGCTGTTTTTT
TRBJ1-1,NA,NA,12,TRBV29-1,CSARVLNTEAFF,TGCAGCGCCCGAGTCCTGAACACTGAAGCTTTCTTT
TRBJ1-5,NA,TRBD1,12,TRBV2,CASQGAGQPQHF,TGTGCCAGCCAGGGGGCTGGACAGCCCCAGCATTTT
TRBJ1-4,NA,NA,12,TRBV7-9,CASSLQGEKLFF,TGTGCCAGCAGCTTACAGGGAGAAAAACTGTTTTTT
TRBJ2-7,once,NA,14,TRBV28,CASSFPDSIYEQYF,TGTGCCAGCAGTTTCCCCGACTCCATCTACGAGCAGTACTTC
TRBJ2-5,NA,NA,14,TRBV9,CASSVEGVGETQYF,TGTGCCAGCAGCGTAGAAGGGGTGGGGGAGACCCAGTACTTC
TRBJ1-1,NA,NA,14,TRBV15,CATSRAQGVAEAFF,TGTGCCACCAGCAGAGCACAGGGCGTGGCTGAAGCTTTCTTT
TRBJ2-2,NA,TRBD1,14,TRBV7-7,CASSSGTDTGELFF,TGTGCTAGCAGCTCAGGGACAGACACCGGGGAGCTGTTTTTT
TRBJ2-3,NA,NA,15,TRBV28,CASIIGGETTDTQYF,TGTGCCAGCATCATTGGCGGGGAGACCACAGATACGCAGTATTTT
TRBJ2-2,NA,TRBD2,18,TRBV7-2,CASSPSNLAGGATGELFF,TGTGCCAGCAGCCCATCAAACCTAGCGGGAGGTGCCACCGGGGAGCTGTTTTTT
TRBJ2-3,few,NA,12,TRBV19,CASSIDQRTQYF,TGTGCCAGTAGTATAGACCAGAGGACGCAGTATTTT